The following is a T cell receptor (beta chain) sequence with its context. The antigen it recognizes is unknown. Per-base qualities were not stored, and no clone one base away is much larger. Counted from cysteine to phenylalanine, this CDR3 has 17 amino acids. CDR3 DNA only is kept here, 51 bases in frame from base 1. V sheds 0 bases and J sheds 6 bases, leaving 17 bases between their ends. For CDR1 and CDR2, the germline V gene (reference sequence) lists MNHEY and SMNVEV. This record comes from a study of shared clonotypes between healthy human individuals (TCRdb year 2020). Study-level background: A few men and a couple of women, aged 18 to 49 years, made up the cohort. Leukapheresis yielded between about 0.94 and 10 billion PBMCs per donor. Different laboratories and diverse techniques were used to prepare libraries and sequence TCR repertoires, to increase sequencing depth and limit assay-specific biases. The study deeply sequenced blood TCR repertoires of five healthy adults to estimate repertoire size and the extent of clonotype sharing between individuals. For each donor, CD4 naive and CD4 memory were each given three plates, CD8 naive was given two plates, and CD8 memory was given one plate.

TCR CDR3 regions were amplified from genomic DNA by multiplex PCR using the deep immunoSEQ assay. Extracted genomic DNA from each cell subset was spread evenly across all wells of several immunoSEQ 96-well plates, with each plate serving as a replicate. For sorted subsets, each replicate PCR was loaded with around 220 ng genomic DNA, equivalent to 30,000 or so T cell genomes. The purified libraries were quantified using a Qubit 3.0 fluorometer, sized with a Bioanalyzer 2100, and then quantified again using the KAPA Library Quantification kit. Every immunoSEQ 96-well plate was sequenced on a dedicated single-read 150-cycle Illumina NextSeq 550 flow cell. Turning to the authors' computational methods: Because the immunoSEQ output included only junctional sequences and no quality scores, the filtering could not be the same as the filtering used for full-length reads. Sequences were annotated with PyIR, a Python wrapper for IgBLAST v1.9, and V/J genes and CDR3 were assigned using IMGT germline references. Reads were removed for weak V/J assignments (E-value above 1e-6), missing CDR3, stop codons, out-of-frame junctions, or ambiguous translated residues. V3J clonotypes were defined as sequences sharing an identical inferred V gene, J gene, and CDR3 amino acid sequence. The percentage overlap between two repertoires was calculated by dividing the number of shared unique clonotypes by the size of the smaller repertoire. Three approaches were used to assess repertoire richness: RTK rarefaction, the Chao1 estimator, and Recon v2.1 estimates of unobserved clonotypes. OLGA was used to compute generation probabilities for all TCRbeta clonotypes that the gDNA method yielded from four donors. TCRdb carries this immuneACCESS record with in-frame sequences only. Its versions omit some clonotypes, under half of them owing to an unresolved V gene in the studies checked, with the rest unexplained. The DNA gave D and trimming, while V, J and clone size come from that table. The sample data list around 1.1 million clones, and approximately 80% of these were observed just once. The ten largest clones represent 0.85% to 1% of the sample.

The donors were healthy, HIV-negative adults who had no recently reported acute infections or vaccinations. Every donor was a Caucasian adult residing in Nashville, Tennessee, USA. CD4+ T cells were enriched by magnetic negative selection, after which naive cells were positively selected on CD45RA and the negative fraction was taken as the memory subset. Blood was obtained by leukapheresis, after which PBMCs were separated by Ficoll-Histopaque density gradient centrifugation and cryopreserved in liquid nitrogen vapor phase. Analytical flow cytometry was used to check the purity and quantity of each magnetically sorted T cell population. Genomic DNA was isolated from every sorted fraction and measured by UV absorbance on a Nanodrop 2000c. General conclusions and limits of the study: Across four donors, around 5% of naive CD4, approximately 4% of naive CD8, roughly 2.2% of memory CD4, and approximately 0.4% of memory CD8 clonotypes were shared. Based on pairwise subsampling, the degree of clonotype sharing among donors was expected to be affected by sequencing depth. Higher generation probabilities were observed for clonotypes shared by all four sorted-subset donors than for non-shared clonotypes. Even with the large sequencing depth, rarefaction of the sorted-subset datasets indicated that sequencing was incomplete. Because the study included only a small number of donors, the genetic and exposure-history diversity represented was limited. Sampling was limited to blood, and TCR repertoires in tissue likely differ from TCR repertoires in blood. Estimated clonotype richness was generally larger for naive than for memory subsets.

The receptor comes from a young man in good health. Some clones in this sample may be carry-over from other donors' samples. This chain joins TRBV27 to TRBJ1-4; the D gene cannot be named for sure. Material: memory CD4+ T cells from PBMCs. This sample's cell subset or site label indicates: CD45RA-negative fraction. The CDR3 protein is CASSLSPPGPVDEKLFF. The DNA reads TGTGCCAGCAGTTTATCGCCCCCGGGCCCCGTGGATGAAAAACTGTTTTTT.